This TCR beta chain was sequenced in a study of shared clonotypes between healthy human individuals. For each subset, genomic DNA was distributed in equal portions over several immunoSEQ plates. Assay used: immunoSEQ multiplex PCR; TCRdb lists only in-frame clones, some missing. This table has hundreds of thousands of clones, almost 97% appearing once. There are 16 residues in the CDR3. V trimming: 1 base; J trimming: 3 bases; junction bases outside the gene matches: 9. Looked up from germline, CDR1 is SGHTA and CDR2 is FQGNSA. The chain links TRBV7-2 to TRBJ2-7, with TRBD1 matching over 7 bases. Sequenced sample: naive CD4+ T cells sorted from blood. Subset meaning: CD45RA+ positively selected. This clonotype was sampled from a young woman in good health. CDR3 sequence: CASSLGGGWTGYEQYF. The CDR3 DNA reads TGTGCCAGCAGCTTAGGGGGTGGGTGGACAGGCTACGAGCAGTACTTC. The variable domain in full, with the rest retrieved from reference TRBV7-2 and TRBJ2-7, is GAGVSQSPSNKVTEKGKDVELRCDPISGHTALYWYRQSLGQGLEFLIYFQGNSAPDKSGLPSDRFSAERTGGSVSTLTIQRTQQEDSAVYLCASSLGGGWTGYEQYFGPGTRLTVT.